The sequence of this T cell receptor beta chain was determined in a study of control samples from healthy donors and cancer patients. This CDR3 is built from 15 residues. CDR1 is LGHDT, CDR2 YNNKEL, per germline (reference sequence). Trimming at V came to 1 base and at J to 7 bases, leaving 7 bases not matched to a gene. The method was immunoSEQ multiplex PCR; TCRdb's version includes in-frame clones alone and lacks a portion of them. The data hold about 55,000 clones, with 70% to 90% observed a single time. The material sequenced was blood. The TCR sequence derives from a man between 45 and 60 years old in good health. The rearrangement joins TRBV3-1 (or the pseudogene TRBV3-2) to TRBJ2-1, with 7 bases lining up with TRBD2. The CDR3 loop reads CASSQVVGTKNEQFF. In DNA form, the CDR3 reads TGTGCCAGCAGCCAAGTCGTAGGGACTAAAAATGAGCAGTTCTTC.